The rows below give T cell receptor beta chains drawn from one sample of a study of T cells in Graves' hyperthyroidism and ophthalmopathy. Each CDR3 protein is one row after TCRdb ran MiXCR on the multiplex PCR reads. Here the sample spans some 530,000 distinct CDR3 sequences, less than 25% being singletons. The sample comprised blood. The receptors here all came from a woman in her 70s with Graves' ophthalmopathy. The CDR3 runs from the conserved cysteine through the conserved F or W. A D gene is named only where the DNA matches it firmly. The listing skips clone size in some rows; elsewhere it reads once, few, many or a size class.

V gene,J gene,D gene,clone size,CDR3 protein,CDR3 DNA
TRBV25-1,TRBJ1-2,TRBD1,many,CASGGQGQGGYTF,TGTGCCAGCGGGGGACAGGGGCAGGGTGGCTACACCTTC
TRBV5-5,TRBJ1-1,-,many,CASSLVVRNTEAFF,TGTGCCAGCAGCTTGGTGGTCAGGAACACTGAAGCTTTCTTT
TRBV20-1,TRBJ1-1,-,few,CSARYSVNTEAFF,TGCAGTGCTAGGTACAGCGTGAACACTGAAGCTTTCTTT
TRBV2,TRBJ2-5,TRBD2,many,CASRGPAGGYQETQYF,TGTGCCAGCAGGGGCCCGGCCGGGGGGTACCAAGAGACCCAGTACTTC
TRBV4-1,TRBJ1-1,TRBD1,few,CASSQVTGGLNTEAFF,TGCGCCAGCAGCCAAGTAACAGGGGGCCTGAACACTGAAGCTTTCTTT
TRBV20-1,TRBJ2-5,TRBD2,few,CSARAPSGKQETQYF,TGCAGTGCTAGAGCCCCTAGCGGCAAACAAGAGACCCAGTACTTC
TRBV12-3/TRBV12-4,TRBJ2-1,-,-,CASTQGSAEQFF,TGTGCCAGCACCCAGGGGTCGGCTGAGCAGTTCTTC
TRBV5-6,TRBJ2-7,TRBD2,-,CASSLVGLAVHYEQYF,TGTGCCAGCAGCTTGGTTGGGCTAGCGGTCCACTACGAGCAGTACTTC
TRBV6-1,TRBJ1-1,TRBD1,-,CASSRGTGMNTEAFF,TGTGCCAGCAGTCGCGGGACAGGGATGAACACTGAAGCTTTCTTT
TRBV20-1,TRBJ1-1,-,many,CSARNGIEAFF,TGCAGTGCTAGGAACGGGATTGAAGCTTTCTTT
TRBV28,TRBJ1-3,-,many,CASSSGFGNTIYF,TGTGCCAGCAGTTCAGGGTTTGGAAACACCATATATTTT
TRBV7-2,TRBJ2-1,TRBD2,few,CASSPDSGSGVYNEQFF,TGTGCCAGCAGCCCAGATAGCGGGAGTGGGGTTTACAATGAGCAGTTCTTC
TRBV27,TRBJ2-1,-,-,CASSYRRNEQFF,TGTGCCAGCAGTTACCGGCGGAATGAGCAGTTCTTC
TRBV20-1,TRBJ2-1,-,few,CSAREVGTHRSSYNEQFF,TGCAGTGCTAGAGAAGTGGGGACACACCGAAGCTCCTACAATGAGCAGTTCTTC